Below, one T cell receptor (beta chain) is given with its context. The antigen remains unidentified. This specimen comes from a study of cytomegalovirus exposure and HLA in healthy donors. This CDR3 contains 12 residues. CDR1 and CDR2 (germline): MDHEN, SYDVKM. Trimming removed 5 bases from V and 4 bases from J, with 6 bases in between. The study ran its PCR with 60 Vbeta and 13 Jbeta primers. The data were produced by immunoSEQ multiplex PCR, yet TCRdb's version contains in-frame clones alone and is incomplete. The sample yields roughly 35,000 clones, of which the top ten take up around 3.4%. Study-level results: Available immune exposure information was restricted to CMV serostatus only. DRB1 had the most TCR associations and HLA-C the fewest, a later analysis found, with rates varying by HLA locus. An apparent linkage of common viral pathogens to several of the most significant clusters emerged in a later analysis. Presence/absence analyses treated sequencing depth as roughly uniform across donors.

Input material: PBMCs. This TCR was sampled from a middle-aged woman in good health and CMV-seropositive. This chain uses TRBV28 with TRBJ2-1; D call uncertain. CDR3 nucleotide sequence: TGTGCCAGCAGTCCTAATTACAATGAGCAGTTCTTC. It is translated as CASSPNYNEQFF. The variable domain in full, with the rest retrieved from reference TRBV28 and TRBJ2-1, is DVKVTQSSRYLVKRTGEKVFLECVQDMDHENMFWYRQDPGLGLRLIYFSYDVKMKEKGDIPEGYSVSREKKERFSLILESASTNQTSMYLCASSPNYNEQFFGPGTRLTVL.